Shown below are 7 T cell receptor beta chains from a single sample sequenced in a study of T cell repertoires in cytomegalovirus infection. TCRdb re-called the reads through MiXCR, storing one row per CDR3 protein. The sample contains about 490,000 distinct CDR3 sequences, about 30% of which appear only once. The sequenced material came from PBMCs. The receptors come from a human donor in good health (CMV status not recorded). Some clones in this sample may be carry-over from other donors' samples.

The chain has TRBV4-2 and TRBJ2-7; 12 nucleotides line up with TRBD2. This CDR3 spans 15 amino acids. The V gene's germline CDR1 is LGHNA and CDR2 YNFKEQ. The V and J ends lost 3 bases and 5 bases, in that order; junction bases with no gene match: 5. CDR3: CASSHAGTSGHEQYF. CDR3 in DNA: TGTGCCAGCAGCCACGCCGGGACTAGCGGGCACGAGCAGTACTTC.

This clonotype appeared a few times. The chain couples TRBV28 to TRBJ1-4; D is ambiguous. V was clipped by 5 bases and J by 3 bases, with 10 bases between them. This CDR3 comprises 14 residues. Germline V gene sequence: CDR1 MDHEN, CDR2 SYDVKM. CDR3 DNA: TGTGCCAGCAGTATCCGCCCGGCTAATGAAAAACTGTTTTTT. Protein sequence: CASSIRPANEKLFF.

This clonotype has at least ten counts. The chain is built from TRBV7-8 and TRBJ2-3; D is unclear. Germline assignment: CDR1 SGHVS and CDR2 FQNEAQ. The CDR3 sequence is 14 residues long. Trimming pared 0 bases from V and 0 bases from J, leaving 4 bases between. The CDR3: CASSLAASTDTQYF. In DNA form, the CDR3 reads TGTGCCAGCAGCTTAGCGGCGAGCACAGATACGCAGTATTTT.

Ten or more counts support this clonotype. The chain joins TRBV7-8 to TRBJ2-7, with TRBD2 matching 8 bases. Trimming at V came to 5 bases and at J to 6 bases, leaving 9 bases not matched to a gene. This CDR3 is 14 amino acids long. Per the germline V gene, CDR1 is SGHVS and CDR2 is FQNEAQ. CDR3 sequence reads: CASSPGQRESEQYF. The DNA for the CDR3 is TGTGCCAGCAGCCCCGGTCAGCGGGAGAGCGAGCAGTACTTC.

V is TRBV12-3 or TRBV12-4 and J is TRBJ1-5, with 7 bases aligning to TRBD1. V shed 3 bases and J 5 bases; nucleotides not matched to a gene: 4. The CDR3 runs to 14 residues. The DNA of the CDR3 is TGTGCCAGCAGTTTCCGGGACAGTTATCAGCCCCAGCATTTT. Protein: CASSFRDSYQPQHF.

The sample holds a few counts of this clonotype. The chain combines TRBV5-6 with TRBJ2-1; 11 bases fit TRBD2. Germline CDR1 and CDR2: SGHDT and YYEEEE. CDR3 length: 19 residues. Trimming removed 0 bases from V and 0 bases from J; junction bases left unmatched: 8. In DNA, the CDR3 is TGTGCCAGCAGCTTGGATTGGAGTAGCGGGAGGGTCTCCTACAATGAGCAGTTCTTC. As protein: CASSLDWSSGRVSYNEQFF.

The rearrangement joins TRBV10-3 to TRBJ1-2; D not resolved. The CDR3 sequence is 13 residues long. Germline V gene lookup returns CDR1 ENHRY and CDR2 SYGVKD. Trimming took 3 bases from V and 6 from J, leaving 11 bases between them. The CDR3 DNA follows: TGTGCCATCAGTGAAGGGCCTGGAGATGGCTACACCTTC. Translating gives CAISEGPGDGYTF.